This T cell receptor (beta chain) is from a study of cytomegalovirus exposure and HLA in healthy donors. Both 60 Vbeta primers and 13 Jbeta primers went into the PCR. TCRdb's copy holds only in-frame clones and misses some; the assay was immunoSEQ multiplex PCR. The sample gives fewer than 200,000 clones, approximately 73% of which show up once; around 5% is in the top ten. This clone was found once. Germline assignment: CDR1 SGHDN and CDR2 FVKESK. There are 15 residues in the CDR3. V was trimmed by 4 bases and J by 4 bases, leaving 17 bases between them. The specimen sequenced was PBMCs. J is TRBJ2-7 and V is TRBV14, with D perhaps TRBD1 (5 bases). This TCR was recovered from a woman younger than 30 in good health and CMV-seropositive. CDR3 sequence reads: CASSPRTNMPYEQYF. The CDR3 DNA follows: TGTGCCAGCAGCCCTCGGACAAATATGCCTTACGAGCAGTACTTC.